This TCR beta chain comes out of a study of blood T cells in healthy people across ages. A J-beta primer mix and a sample-barcoded 5' primer were used in a second PCR of about 7 to 12 cycles. MiXCR, run by TCRdb on the 5' RACE reads, gives a single entry per CDR3 protein. Of about 770,000 distinct CDR3 sequences in the sample, around two fifths were seen once. This sequence was found in a man aged 60 to 69 in good health. Sample: blood.

This CDR3 is CASSFSGSVGELFF. DNA for the CDR3: TGCGCCAGCAGCTTTTCGGGTTCCGTCGGGGAGCTGTTTTTT. This chain uses TRBV5-1 with TRBJ2-2; no clear D gene. The V and J ends lost 2 bases and 7 bases respectively, with 12 bases between them. This CDR3 comprises 14 residues. From germline, CDR1 is SGHRS and CDR2 YFSETQ.